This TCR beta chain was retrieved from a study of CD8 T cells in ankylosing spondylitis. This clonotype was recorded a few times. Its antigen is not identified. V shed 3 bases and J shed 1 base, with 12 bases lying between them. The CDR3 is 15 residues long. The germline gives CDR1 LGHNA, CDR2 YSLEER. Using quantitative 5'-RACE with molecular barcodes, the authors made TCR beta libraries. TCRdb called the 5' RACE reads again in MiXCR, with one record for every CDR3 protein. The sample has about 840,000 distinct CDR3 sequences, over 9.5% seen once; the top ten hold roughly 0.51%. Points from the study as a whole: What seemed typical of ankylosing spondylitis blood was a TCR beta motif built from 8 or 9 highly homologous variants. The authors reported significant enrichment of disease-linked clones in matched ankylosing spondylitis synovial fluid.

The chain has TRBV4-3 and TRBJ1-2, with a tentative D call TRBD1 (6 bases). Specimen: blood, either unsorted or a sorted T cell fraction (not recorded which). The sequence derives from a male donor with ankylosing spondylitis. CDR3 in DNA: TGCGCCAGCAGCCAGCAGGACAGCCATAACTATGGCTACACCTTC. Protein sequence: CASSQQDSHNYGYTF.